This section outlines one T cell receptor (beta chain) sequence together with its context. Its target is not known. Germline CDR1 reads SGHTA; CDR2 reads FQGNSA. CDR3 length: 16 amino acids. Trimming took 3 bases from V and 0 from J, leaving 11 bases between them. The record originates from a study of T cell responses to AZD1222 COVID-19 vaccine. The overall study: Investigators merged groups given second doses at roughly 4 or roughly 12 weeks. Whole-study findings and limits: There were vaccine-associated CD4 TCRs across spike, dominant at 160-218 and 743-854. The sample set comprised mostly white British donors with more females, and clonal diversity was possibly underestimated. Just a handful of people given AZD1222 tested seropositive at baseline.

The assay was immunoSEQ multiplex PCR, and TCRdb's table has in-frame clones only and misses some. The repertoire holds about 150,000 clones, 80% to 95% seen once, with about 1.5% in the top ten. The sequence was collected from an adult in good health. This rearrangement joins TRBV7-2 to TRBJ1-4, with D unclear. Sequences were derived from peripheral blood, sampled on day 0 of AZD1222 vaccination. CDR3 DNA: TGTGCCAGCAGCTTGGTCCCCGGAGCAACTAATGAAAAACTGTTTTTT. Translation gives CASSLVPGATNEKLFF.